The 11 T cell receptor beta chains reported below all come from one sample, sequenced in a study of shared clonotypes between healthy human individuals. Clones were sequenced by immunoSEQ multiplex PCR, and TCRdb holds only the in-frame ones, with some missing. The top ten hold over 1.5% of the sample, which has more than 2 million clones, around 95% seen once. Terminally differentiated effector memory CD45RA+ cells were excluded from the naive CD8 cells, which were CD45RO-negative and positively selected for CCR7. Sequencing was done on a sample of naive CD8+ T cells from PBMCs. The receptors derive from a man younger than 35 in good health. Some clones in this sample may be carry-over from other donors' samples.

The chain uses TRBV9 and TRBJ2-1, with TRBD1 matching over 7 bases. This CDR3 has 15 residues. Germline lookup yields CDR1 SGDLS and CDR2 YYNGEE. V was pared by 4 bases and J by 8 bases, with 12 bases of the junction left unmatched. CDR3 region: CASSQDRSLADEQFF. The CDR3 region has the DNA TGTGCCAGCAGCCAGGACAGGTCCTTGGCGGATGAGCAGTTCTTC.

The gene calls are TRBV6-1 and TRBJ2-7; 7 bases agree with TRBD1. V was pared by 6 bases and J by 1 base, with 9 bases of the junction left unmatched. The CDR3 extends over 15 amino acids. The germline CDR1 and CDR2 sequences are MNHNS and SASEGT. CDR3 sequence reads: CASRQPGQISYEQYF. The CDR3 DNA sequence: TGTGCCAGCAGACAACCGGGACAGATTTCCTACGAGCAGTACTTC.

The count of this clone is one. This chain uses TRBV5-1 with TRBJ1-5, with D unclear. Looked up from germline, CDR1 is SGHRS and CDR2 is YFSETQ. This CDR3 contains 16 residues. The V end was cut by 2 bases, the J end by 7 bases, with 19 bases between. CDR3 coding DNA: TGCGCCAGCAGCTTATGGCCCCGCACGGTCCTCCAGCCCCAGCATTTT. This codes for CASSLWPRTVLQPQHF.

This chain joins TRBV9 and TRBJ2-7; a possible D gene is TRBD2 (5 bases). This CDR3 has 15 residues. The V and J ends lost 0 bases and 3 bases respectively, with 13 bases between them. Germline CDR1 reads SGDLS; CDR2 reads YYNGEE. The CDR3 sequence: CASSVGGGFDYEQYF. DNA for the CDR3: TGTGCCAGCAGCGTAGGAGGCGGGTTTGACTACGAGCAGTACTTC. The full variable domain, its missing parts supplied by reference TRBV9 and TRBJ2-7, is DSGVTQTPKHLITATGQRVTLRCSPRSGDLSVYWYQQSLDQGLQFLIQYYNGEERAKGNILERFSAQQFPDLHSELNLSSLELGDSALYFCASSVGGGFDYEQYFGPGTRLTVT.

The V call is TRBV4-2, the J call TRBJ2-2; D is unresolved. Germline V gives CDR1 LGHNA, CDR2 YNFKEQ. With 0 bases removed from V and 0 bases from J, the gap between germline ends came to 8 bases. This CDR3 is built from 16 residues. CDR3 residues: CASSQERPANTGELFF. The CDR3 nucleotides are TGTGCCAGCAGCCAAGAGAGACCTGCGAACACCGGGGAGCTGTTTTTT.

The genes are TRBV7-2 and TRBJ2-7, with TRBD2 identical over 11 bases. CDR1 is SGHTA and CDR2 is FQGNSA in the germline V gene. With V trimmed by 5 bases and J by 0 bases, 9 bases remained unmatched. There are 17 residues in the CDR3. CDR3 region: CASSRPGLADRSYEQYF. As DNA, the CDR3 is TGTGCCAGCAGCCGCCCGGGACTAGCGGACCGCTCCTACGAGCAGTACTTC. Full variable domain (remainder filled in from reference TRBV7-2 and TRBJ2-7): GAGVSQSPSNKVTEKGKDVELRCDPISGHTALYWYRQSLGQGLEFLIYFQGNSAPDKSGLPSDRFSAERTGGSVSTLTIQRTQQEDSAVYLCASSRPGLADRSYEQYFGPGTRLTVT.

Worth noting for this clone: Other DNA sequences of this sample code for an identical CDR3. The chain combines TRBV4-1 with TRBJ2-7, with 9 bases fitting TRBD1. CDR1 is MGHRA, CDR2 YSYEKL, per germline. Trimming cost V 0 bases and J 0 bases; bases outside gene matches: 3. The CDR3 spans 16 residues. CDR3 in amino acids: CASSQESDRGSYEQYF. The DNA of the CDR3 is TGCGCCAGCAGCCAAGAATCGGACAGGGGCTCCTACGAGCAGTACTTC.

The chain employs TRBV9 and TRBJ1-2; 8 bases are shared with TRBD1. The CDR3 length is 15 residues. Germline CDR1 and CDR2: SGDLS and YYNGEE. With V trimmed by 4 bases and J by 10 bases, 15 bases remained unmatched. The DNA for the CDR3 is TGTGCCAGCAGCCCGCGGGCAGGGGGCCTCATTGACTACACCTTC. Protein: CASSPRAGGLIDYTF.

The chain uses TRBV25-1 and TRBJ2-3, with D unresolved. V was cut by 7 bases and J by 6 bases, with 17 bases left in between. The CDR3 loop spans 14 amino acids. Germline V gene data show CDR1 as MGHDK and CDR2 as SYGVNS. This CDR3 reads CASTKWEDGDTQYF. In DNA, the CDR3 is TGTGCCAGCACCAAGTGGGAAGACGGGGATACGCAGTATTTT. Drawing the rest from reference TRBV25-1 and TRBJ2-3, the complete variable domain is EADIYQTPRYLVIGTGKKITLECSQTMGHDKMYWYQQDPGMELHLIHYSYGVNSTEKGDLSSESTVSRIRTEHFPLTLESARPSHTSQYLCASTKWEDGDTQYFGPGTRLTVL.

The chain uses TRBV27 and TRBJ2-4, with D unclear. The V end lost 1 base, the J end lost 2 bases, and 9 bases lay between the germline ends. The CDR3 is 15 amino acids. Looked up from germline, CDR1 is MNHEY and CDR2 is SMNVEV (reference sequence). Here the CDR3 DNA reads TGTGCCAGCAGTTTATATCCAGCTTCCAAAAACATTCAGTACTTC. It encodes CASSLYPASKNIQYF.

V usage is TRBV27 and J usage is TRBJ2-5; 12 nucleotides agree with TRBD2. This CDR3 has 16 amino acids. Germline V gene sequence: CDR1 MNHEY, CDR2 SMNVEV (reference sequence). V gave up 5 bases and J gave up 4 bases; unmatched junction bases: 8. The CDR3, as DNA: TGTGCCAGCAGTAGGTTACTAGCGGGAGGAGGAGAGACCCAGTACTTC. It yields the protein CASSRLLAGGGETQYF.